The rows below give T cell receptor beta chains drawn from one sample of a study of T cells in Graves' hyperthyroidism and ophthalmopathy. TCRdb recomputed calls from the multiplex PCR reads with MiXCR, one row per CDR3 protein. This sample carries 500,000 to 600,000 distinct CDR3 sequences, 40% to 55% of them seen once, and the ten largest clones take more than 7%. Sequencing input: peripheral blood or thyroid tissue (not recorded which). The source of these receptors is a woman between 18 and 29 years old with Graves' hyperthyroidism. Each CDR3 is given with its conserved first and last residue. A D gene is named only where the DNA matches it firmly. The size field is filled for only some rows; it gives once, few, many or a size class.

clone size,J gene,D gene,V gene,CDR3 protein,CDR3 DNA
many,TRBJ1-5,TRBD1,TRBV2,CASREDRGGNQPQHF,TGTGCCAGCAGGGAGGACAGGGGTGGCAATCAGCCCCAGCATTTT
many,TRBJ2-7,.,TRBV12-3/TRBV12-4,CASTPLSVTGGFEQYF,TGTGCCAGCACCCCTCTGAGCGTAACAGGAGGCTTCGAGCAGTACTTC
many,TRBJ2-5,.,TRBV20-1,CSARASQEETQYF,TGCAGTGCTAGAGCCAGCCAGGAAGAGACCCAGTACTTC
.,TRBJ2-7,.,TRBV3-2,CASSQETGEHEQYF,TGTGCCAGCAGCCAAGAGACAGGGGAACACGAGCAGTACTTC
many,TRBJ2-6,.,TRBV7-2,CASSSPRRRPDSGANVLTF,TGTGCCAGCAGCTCTCCTCGGAGACGGCCTGACTCTGGGGCCAACGTCCTGACTTTC
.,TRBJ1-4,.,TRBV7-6,CASSLRDWTNEKLFF,TGTGCCAGCAGCCTACGGGATTGGACTAATGAAAAACTGTTTTTT
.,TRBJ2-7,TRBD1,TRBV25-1,CASVMTGSYEQYF,TGTGCCAGCGTAATGACAGGGTCCTACGAGCAGTACTTC
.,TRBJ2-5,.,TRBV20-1,CSANVRDIQETQYF,TGCAGTGCTAACGTTCGGGACATCCAAGAGACCCAGTATTTC
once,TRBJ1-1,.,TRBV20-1,CSALDSGMVAISYNEQFF,TGCAGTGCTCTTGATAGCGGGATGGTGGCGATCTCCTACAATGAGCAGTTCTTT
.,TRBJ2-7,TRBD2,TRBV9,CASSVPQLAGVNEQYF,TGTGCCAGCAGCGTCCCCCAACTAGCGGGAGTAAATGAGCAGTACTTC
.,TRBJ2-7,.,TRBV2,CASSREENEQYF,TGTGCCAGCAGTAGGGAGGAAAACGAGCAGTACTTC
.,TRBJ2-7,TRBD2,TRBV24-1,CATSDTGTSGSEQYF,TGTGCCACCAGTGATACCGGGACTAGCGGGAGTGAGCAGTACTTC
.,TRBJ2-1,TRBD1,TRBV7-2,CASSLSGTGGVEQFF,TGTGCCAGCAGCCTTTCCGGGACAGGGGGCGTTGAGCAGTTCTTC
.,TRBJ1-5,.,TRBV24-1,CATSDLGQTQHF,TGTGCCACCAGTGATTTGGGCCAGACCCAGCATTTT
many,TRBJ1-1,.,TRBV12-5,CASGLERYTEAFF,TGTGCTAGTGGTTTGGAAAGATACACTGAAGCTTTCTTT
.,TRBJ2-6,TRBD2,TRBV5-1,CASSVSGRVNVLTF,TGTGCCAGCAGCGTTAGCGGGAGGGTCAACGTCCTGACTTTC
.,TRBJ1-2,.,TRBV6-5,CAISAPGGYGYTF,TGTGCCATCAGTGCCCCTGGGGGCTATGGCTACACCTTC
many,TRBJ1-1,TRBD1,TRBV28,CASSLSAGGLTEAFF,TGTGCCAGCAGTTTATCCGCAGGGGGTCTAACTGAAGCTTTCTTT
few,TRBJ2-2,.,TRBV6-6,CASSYGGLYTGELFF,TGTGCCAGCAGTTACGGGGGGTTGTACACCGGGGAGCTGTTTTTT
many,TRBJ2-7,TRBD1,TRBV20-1,CSAMDRGGSYEQYF,TGCAGTGCTATGGACAGGGGAGGCTCCTACGAGCAGTACTTC
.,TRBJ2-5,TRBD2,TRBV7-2,CASSRPGTSGRGGQETQYF,TGTGCCAGCAGCCGACCGGGGACTAGCGGGAGGGGGGGGCAAGAGACCCAGTACTTC
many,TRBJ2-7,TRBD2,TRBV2,CASFGTSGYEQYF,TGTGCCAGTTTCGGGACTAGCGGTTACGAGCAGTACTTC
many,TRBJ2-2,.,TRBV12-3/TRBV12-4,CASSSLYGELFF,TGTGCCAGCAGTTCCCTGTACGGGGAGCTGTTTTTT
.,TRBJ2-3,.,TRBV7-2,CASSLHLRGSTDTQYF,TGTGCCAGCAGCTTACACTTGCGCGGGAGCACAGATACGCAGTATTTT
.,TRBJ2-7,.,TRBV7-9,CASSPLAEQYF,TGTGCCAGCAGCCCGCTAGCGGAGCAGTACTTC
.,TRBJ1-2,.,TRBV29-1,CGVVNPPTGSNYGYTF,TGCGGCGTCGTCAACCCCCCGACAGGATCTAACTATGGCTACACCTTC
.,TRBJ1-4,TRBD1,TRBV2,CASKGDSGTGREKLFF,TGTGCCAGCAAGGGTGACAGCGGGACAGGACGAGAAAAACTGTTTTTT
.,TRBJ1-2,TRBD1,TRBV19,CASLAHSGTGNYGYTF,TGTGCCAGTTTGGCTCACTCCGGGACAGGGAACTATGGCTACACCTTC